The source of this T cell receptor (beta chain) is a study of PD-L1 blockade in urothelial cancer. The CDR3 totals 13 residues. V shed 10 bases, J shed 2 bases, and the junction held 3 bases outside the gene matches. Germline CDR1 reads WNHNN; CDR2 reads SYGVQD (reference sequence). Here immunoSEQ multiplex PCR was the method, and the copy in TCRdb shows in-frame clones only, minus some. Of about 100,000 clones in the sample, approximately 91% are singletons; the top ten hold approximately 0.88%. V and J are TRBV10-1 and TRBJ2-7; 12 bases are shared with TRBD1. The sample in question was PBMCs, obtained around atezolizumab (anti-PD-L1) treatment. The TCR was taken from a woman older than 75 with urothelial cancer. CDR3 in DNA: TGCGCCATCGGGACAGGGGGCCCCTACGAGCAGTACTTC. Amino acid sequence: CAIGTGGPYEQYF.